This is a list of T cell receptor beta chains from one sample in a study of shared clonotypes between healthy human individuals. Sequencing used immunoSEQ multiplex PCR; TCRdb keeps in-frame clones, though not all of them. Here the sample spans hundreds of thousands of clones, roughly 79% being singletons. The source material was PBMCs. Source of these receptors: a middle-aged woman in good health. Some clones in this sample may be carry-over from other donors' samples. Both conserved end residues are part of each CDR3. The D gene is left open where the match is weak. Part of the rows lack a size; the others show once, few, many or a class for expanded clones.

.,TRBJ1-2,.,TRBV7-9,TGTGCCAGCAGCGCAGGGATCCGGTTCTATGGCTACACCTTC,CASSAGIRFYGYTF
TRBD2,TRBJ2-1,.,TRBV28,TGTGCCAGCAGTCCTAGCGGGCTCAATGAGCAGTTCTTC,CASSPSGLNEQFF
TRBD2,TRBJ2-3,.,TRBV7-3,TGTGCCAGCAGACTAGCGGGCAACACAGATACGCAGTATTTT,CASRLAGNTDTQYF
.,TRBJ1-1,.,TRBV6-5,TGTGCCAGCAGTTACAGGGTTCCGAGCACTGAAGCTTTCTTT,CASSYRVPSTEAFF
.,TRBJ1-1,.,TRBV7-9,TGTGCCAGCCGGACGACTGGGTTCACTGAAGCTTTCTTT,CASRTTGFTEAFF
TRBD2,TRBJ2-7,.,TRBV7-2,TGTGCCAGCAGCTTAGGGTCAGCGGGAGTTTACGAGCAGTACTTC,CASSLGSAGVYEQYF
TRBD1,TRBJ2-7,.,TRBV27,TGTGCCACCAGGACAGGCCCTCGGGAGCAGTACTTC,CATRTGPREQYF
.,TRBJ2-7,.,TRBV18,TGTGCCAGCTCACCAGCTTGGGACTCCTACGAGCAGTACTTC,CASSPAWDSYEQYF
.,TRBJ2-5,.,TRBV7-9,TGTGCCAGCAGCCCCGGTCAACTACAGGAGACCCAGTACTTC,CASSPGQLQETQYF
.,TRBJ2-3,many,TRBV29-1,TGCAGCGTTGAAGCAGACACAGATACGCAGTATTTT,CSVEADTDTQYF
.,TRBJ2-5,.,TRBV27,TGTGCCAGCAGTTTAGGGGGATCTAGGAGAGAGACCCAGTACTTC,CASSLGGSRRETQYF
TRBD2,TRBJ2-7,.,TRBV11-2,TGTGCCAGCAGCTTAGGGCTAGCGGAGACCTACGAGCAGTACTTC,CASSLGLAETYEQYF
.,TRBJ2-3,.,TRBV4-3,TGCGCCAGCAGCCAGGGTGGACCTCCGAGCCCAGATACGCAGTATTTT,CASSQGGPPSPDTQYF
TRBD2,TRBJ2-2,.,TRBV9,TGTGCCAGCAGCCCTCTAGCGGGAGTGAACACCGGGGAGCTGTTTTTT,CASSPLAGVNTGELFF
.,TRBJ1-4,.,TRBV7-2,TGTGCCAGCAGCTTATCGACAAGAAATGAAAAACTGTTTTTT,CASSLSTRNEKLFF
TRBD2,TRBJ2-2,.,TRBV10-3,TGTGCCATCAGCCTAGCGGGGTTCAACACCGGGGAGCTGTTTTTT,CAISLAGFNTGELFF
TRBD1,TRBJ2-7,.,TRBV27,TGTGCCAGCAGTCCGGGACAGAATTACGAGCAGTACTTC,CASSPGQNYEQYF
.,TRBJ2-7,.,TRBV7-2,TGTGCCAGCAGCTTAGTTTGGCAGGGGAGGGGAAACGAGCAGTACTTC,CASSLVWQGRGNEQYF
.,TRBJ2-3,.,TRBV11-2,TGTGCCAGCAGATTAGCTCGGTTGGATACGCAGTATTTT,CASRLARLDTQYF
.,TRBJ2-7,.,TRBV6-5,TGTGCCAGCAGTCTATCTGGGACCGCCTACGAGCAGTACTTC,CASSLSGTAYEQYF
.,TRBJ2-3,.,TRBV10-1,TGCGCCAGCAGTGTGGGACAAACCACAGATACGCAGTATTTT,CASSVGQTTDTQYF
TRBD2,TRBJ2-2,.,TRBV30,TGTGCCTGGAATGGCGGGAGGGCCTTCGGGGAGCTGTTTTTT,CAWNGGRAFGELFF
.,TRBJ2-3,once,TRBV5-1,TGCGCCAGCAGCTTGGACGGGACAGATACGCAGTATTTT,CASSLDGTDTQYF
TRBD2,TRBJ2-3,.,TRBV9,TGTGCCAGCAGCGTAGGACTAGCGGGGGCTTTAGAAGATACGCAGTATTTT,CASSVGLAGALEDTQYF
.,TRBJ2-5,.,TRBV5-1,TGCGCCAGCAGCTTGGTGGGGGGTTGGGAAGAGACCCAGTACTTC,CASSLVGGWEETQYF
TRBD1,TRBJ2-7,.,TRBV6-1,TGTGCCAGCCAGGACAGGGGACTCTACGAGCAGTACTTC,CASQDRGLYEQYF
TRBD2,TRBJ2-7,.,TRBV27,TGTGCCAGCAGGGTCCTCACTAGCGGGAAAAACAAGAGGTACGAGCAGTACTTC,CASRVLTSGKNKRYEQYF
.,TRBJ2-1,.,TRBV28,TGTGCCAGCAGTTTCTGGGAAAATGAGCAGTTCTTC,CASSFWENEQFF
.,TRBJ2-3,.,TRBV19,TGTGCCAGTAAGATCGCACTAGTGAGCACAGATACGCAGTATTTT,CASKIALVSTDTQYF
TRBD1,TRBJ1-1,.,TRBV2,TGTGCCAGCAGTGACTCCGGGACAGGGGGCCTGAACACTGAAGCTTTCTTT,CASSDSGTGGLNTEAFF
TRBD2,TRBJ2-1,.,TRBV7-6,TGTGCCAGCAGCTTAGGCCTAGCGGGATGGGGCGGGAATGAGCAGTTCTTC,CASSLGLAGWGGNEQFF
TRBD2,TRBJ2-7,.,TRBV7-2,TGTGCCAGCAGCCCCCAAGCTACACTAGCGGCCGAGCAGTACTTC,CASSPQATLAAEQYF
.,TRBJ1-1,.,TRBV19,TGTGCCAGTAGTCTCTACACTGAAGCTTTCTTT,CASSLYTEAFF
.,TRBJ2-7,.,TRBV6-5,TGTGCCAGCAGTCGGGACCAACTCTCCTACGAGCAGTACTTC,CASSRDQLSYEQYF
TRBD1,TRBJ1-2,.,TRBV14,TGTGCCAGCAGCCAAGCGGGAACAGGGGTCTATGGCTACACCTTC,CASSQAGTGVYGYTF
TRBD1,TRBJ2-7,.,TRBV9,TGTGCCAGCAGCGAGGGACAGTTTGCCTACGAGCAGTACTTC,CASSEGQFAYEQYF
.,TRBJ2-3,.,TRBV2,TGTGCCAGCACCCCCCCTCGGGGCACAGATACGCAGTATTTT,CASTPPRGTDTQYF
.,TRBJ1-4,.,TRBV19,TGTGCCAGTAGTATCCTAACCGGAGTGGATGAAAAACTGTTTTTT,CASSILTGVDEKLFF
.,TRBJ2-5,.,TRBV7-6,TGTGCCAGCAGCCTCTCCATTCAGACCCAGTACTTC,CASSLSIQTQYF
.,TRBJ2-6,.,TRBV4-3,TGCGCCAGCAGCCAAGTGGCCGGGGCCGGGGCCAACGTCCTGACTTTC,CASSQVAGAGANVLTF
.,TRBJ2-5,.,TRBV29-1,TGCAGCGTTGATAGGGGGAACCAAGAGACCCAGTACTTC,CSVDRGNQETQYF
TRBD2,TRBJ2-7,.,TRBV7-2,TGTGCCAGCAGAAGACTAGCGGGAGGTTACGAGCAGTACTTC,CASRRLAGGYEQYF
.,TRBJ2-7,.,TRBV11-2,TGTGCCAGCAGCTTAGAGCTGCGGGCGTTCTCCTACGAGCAGTACTTC,CASSLELRAFSYEQYF
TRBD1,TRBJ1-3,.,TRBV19,TGTGCCAGTAGTAACCCTCCAGGGGGTTCTGGAAACACCATATATTTT,CASSNPPGGSGNTIYF
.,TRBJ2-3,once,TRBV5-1,TGCGCCAGCAGCCCGGGTCGGGGGGCCCCTCGCACAGATACGCAGTATTTT,CASSPGRGAPRTDTQYF
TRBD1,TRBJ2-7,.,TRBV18,TGTGCCAGCTCACCGACCCCCGACAGGGGTAGGGAGCAGTACTTC,CASSPTPDRGREQYF
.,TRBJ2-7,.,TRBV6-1,TGTGCCAGCAGTGAATGGCGGATATCCTACGAGCAGTACTTC,CASSEWRISYEQYF
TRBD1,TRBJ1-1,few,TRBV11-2,TGTGCCAGCAGCTTCCGGGACAGGGAATGGATGAACACTGAAGCTTTCTTT,CASSFRDREWMNTEAFF
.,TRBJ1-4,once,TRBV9,TGTGCCAGCAGCGTAGAGGCGGGTAGTGGGAAACTGTTTTTT,CASSVEAGSGKLFF
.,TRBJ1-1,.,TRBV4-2,TGTGCCAGCAGCCAAGTCGGGAGCTACACTGAAGCTTTCTTT,CASSQVGSYTEAFF
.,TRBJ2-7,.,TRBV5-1,TGCGCCAGCAGCTCCAACTCCTACGAGCAGTACTTC,CASSSNSYEQYF
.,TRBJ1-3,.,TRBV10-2,TGCGCCAGCAGTGAGGAGGATCCATCTTTCGGAAACACCATATATTTT,CASSEEDPSFGNTIYF
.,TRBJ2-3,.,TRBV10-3,TGTGCCATCGGGTTAGGGCTACCCGATACGCAGTATTTT,CAIGLGLPDTQYF
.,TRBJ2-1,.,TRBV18,TGTGCCAGCTCCCCCAGGGGGCTAGCGGGATACAATGAGCAGTTCTTC,CASSPRGLAGYNEQFF
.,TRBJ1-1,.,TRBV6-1,TGTGCCAGCAGTCAGAACCTACTGAACACTGAAGCTTTCTTT,CASSQNLLNTEAFF
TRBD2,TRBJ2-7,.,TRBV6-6,TGTGCCAGCAGACCACTTAGCGGGAGCTACGAGCAGTACTTC,CASRPLSGSYEQYF
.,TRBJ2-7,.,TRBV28,TGTGCCAGCAGTCTCCCCCTGAGGGCACCCAGAACCTACGAGCAGTACTTC,CASSLPLRAPRTYEQYF
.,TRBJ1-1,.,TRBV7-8,TGTGCCAGCAGCTTATGGGAGATCACTGAAGCTTTCTTT,CASSLWEITEAFF
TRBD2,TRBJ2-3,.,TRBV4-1,TGCGCCAGCAGCCCCTATCGGACTAGCGGGAGGGAACGCACAGATACGCAGTATTTT,CASSPYRTSGRERTDTQYF